Reported below is one TCR beta chain. The assay was immunoSEQ multiplex PCR, and TCRdb's table has in-frame clones only and misses some. The sample has a few hundred thousand clones, 86% seen once. The data were obtained in a study of cytomegalovirus exposure and HLA in healthy donors. This CDR3 contains 17 residues. The chain has TRBV1 and TRBJ2-1; the table gives TRBD2 as D, unverified against the DNA. TRBV1 is a documented pseudogene. This receptor was identified in a woman aged 18-29 years in good health and CMV-seronegative. The sample was PBMCs. For the CDR3, the DNA is TGCACCAGCAGCCATCGAAGTAGCGGGGGGCCTTACAATGAGCAGTTCTTC. Encoded protein: CTSSHRSSGGPYNEQFF.